These 26 T cell receptor beta chains share one sample of origin, sequenced in a study of blood T cell repertoires in COVID-19. Libraries were prepared by immunoSEQ multiplex PCR; TCRdb keeps only in-frame clonotypes and omits some of them. The sample includes hundreds of thousands of clones, around 88% of them seen just once. Sample: PBMCs or T cells enriched from blood (not recorded which). These TCRs come from a woman between 35 and 50 years old who had recovered from COVID-19.

The rearrangement uses TRBV7-2 and TRBJ2-7; maybe TRBD2 (5 bases). Germline CDR1 and CDR2: SGHTA and FQGNSA. The CDR3 is 15 residues long. V shed 0 bases and J shed 2 bases, with 11 bases lying between them. The DNA of the CDR3 is TGTGCCAGCAGCTTAGCGACCGCGGGTCCCTACGAGCAGTACTTC. Translating it yields CASSLATAGPYEQYF.

The chain links TRBV7-3 to TRBJ1-2; no definite D call. Trimming left V 1 base short and J 6 bases short, with 18 bases between. Per germline, CDR1 SGHTA and CDR2 FQGTGA. There are 16 residues in the CDR3. The CDR3 region has the DNA TGTGCCAGCAGCTTAATCGGAGGAGGACTGATCAATGGCTACACCTTC. It translates to CASSLIGGGLINGYTF. The full variable domain, with the rest looked up from reference TRBV7-3 and TRBJ1-2, is GAGVSQTPSNKVTEKGKYVELRCDPISGHTALYWYRQSLGQGPEFLIYFQGTGAADDSGLPNDRFFAVRPEGSVSTLKIQRTERGDSAVYLCASSLIGGGLINGYTFGSGTRLTVV.

J is TRBJ2-7 and V is TRBV29-1, with 12 nucleotides matching TRBD2. CDR1 SQVTM and CDR2 ANQGSEA come from the germline V gene. Trimming cost V 7 bases and J 7 bases; bases outside gene matches: 8. The CDR3 extends over 13 amino acids. The CDR3 here is CSGSLAGGGEQYF. DNA for the CDR3: TGCAGCGGCTCACTAGCGGGAGGAGGGGAGCAGTACTTC.

The chain is built from TRBV7-9 and TRBJ2-1; D perhaps matches TRBD2 (6 bases). V was shortened by 5 bases and J by 9 bases, with 20 bases between the two germline ends. From germline, CDR1 is SEHNR and CDR2 FQNEAQ (reference sequence). CDR3 length: 15 residues. This chain's CDR3 is CASSPSHSGLGEQFF. The CDR3 nucleotides are TGTGCCAGCAGCCCATCACACAGCGGGCTGGGTGAGCAGTTCTTC.

The chain links TRBV2 to TRBJ1-1; the match to TRBD1 covers 8 bases. J lost 1 base, V lost 8 bases, and 6 bases had no gene match. The length of the CDR3 is 14 residues. CDR1 is SNHLY and CDR2 is FYNNEI in the germline V gene. CDR3 DNA: TGTGCCAGCTTGCCGGGACAGGAGAACACTGAAGCTTTCTTT. Its translation is CASLPGQENTEAFF.

The chain combines TRBV27 with TRBJ2-5; the match to TRBD2 covers 9 bases. The CDR3 is made up of 14 amino acids. V trimming: 8 bases; J trimming: 5 bases; junction bases outside the gene matches: 9. Germline lookup yields CDR1 MNHEY and CDR2 SMNVEV (reference sequence). CDR3 region: CASLSGRSPETQYF. The CDR3 nucleotides are TGTGCCAGCCTCAGCGGGAGGTCCCCTGAGACCCAGTACTTC.

The chain recombines TRBV10-3 with TRBJ1-2; D unresolved. Deletions cut 10 bases from V and 4 bases from J, with 10 bases between. In germline, CDR1 is ENHRY, CDR2 SYGVKD. The CDR3 covers 11 residues. The CDR3 reads CATAYGYGYTF. The CDR3, as DNA: TGTGCCACCGCCTATGGCTATGGCTACACCTTC.

The genes are TRBV4-1 and TRBJ1-2; possible D gene TRBD1, 6 bases. The germline V gene has CDR1 MGHRA and CDR2 YSYEKL. This CDR3 has 15 amino acids. Trimming removed 1 base from V and 6 bases from J, with 15 bases in between. Here the CDR3 DNA reads TGCGCCAGCAGCCAAGCTGATGGGGCAGGGGATGGCTACACCTTC. It is translated as CASSQADGAGDGYTF.

The chain is built from TRBV2 and TRBJ2-2; D remains ambiguous. Per germline, CDR1 SNHLY and CDR2 FYNNEI. This CDR3 is 14 amino acids long. Trimming took 5 bases from V and 5 from J, leaving 12 bases between them. In DNA form, the CDR3 reads TGTGCCAGCAGTATGTCCCCCGGGACCGGGGAGCTGTTTTTT. It specifies CASSMSPGTGELFF.

In its sample, this clone was seen once. The chain uses TRBV6-2 or TRBV6-3 and TRBJ2-4, with 10 bases identical to TRBD2. V dropped 6 bases and J dropped 5; count of bases not matched to a gene: 10. The CDR3 sequence is 16 residues long. Germline loops: CDR1 MNHEY, CDR2 SVGEGT. CDR3 protein: CASSPVGTSVENIQYF. CDR3 coding DNA: TGTGCCAGCAGCCCCGTAGGGACTAGCGTGGAAAACATTCAGTACTTC.

The chain carries TRBV9 and TRBJ1-3; TRBD1 agrees at 8 bases. The V gene end was trimmed by 3 bases and the J gene end by 3 bases; junction bases not matched to a gene: 5. The CDR3 is made up of 15 amino acids. Germline CDR1 SGDLS, CDR2 YYNGEE. CDR3 nucleotide sequence: TGTGCCAGCAGCGCCGGACAGGGATATGGAAACACCATATATTTT. Translation gives CASSAGQGYGNTIYF.

J is TRBJ1-6 and V is TRBV5-1; the D gene is possibly TRBD1 (5 bases). The CDR3 is 15 residues long. Germline CDR1 reads SGHRS; CDR2 reads YFSETQ. V was clipped by 0 bases and J by 6 bases, with 10 bases between them. CDR3: CASSLVDSRNSPLHF. The CDR3 region has the DNA TGCGCCAGCAGCTTGGTCGACAGCCGTAATTCACCCCTCCACTTT.

The table lists this clone with a few counts. This chain uses TRBV24-1 with TRBJ1-2, with a possible D match to TRBD1 (6 bases). This CDR3 comprises 16 residues. V was shortened by 4 bases and J by 4 bases, with 18 bases between the two germline ends. CDR1 KGHDR and CDR2 SFDVKD come from the germline V gene. The CDR3 coding sequence is TGTGCCACCAGTGACCTTGCGGGGGGCGCGACCTATGGCTACACCTTC. This gives the protein CATSDLAGGATYGYTF.

The gene calls are TRBV2 and TRBJ2-7, with 9 nucleotides matching TRBD2. The V segment lost 10 bases and the J segment 0 bases; nucleotides outside the gene matches: 4. The CDR3 has 13 residues. The germline V gene encodes CDR1 SNHLY and CDR2 FYNNEI. CDR3 loop: CAIGLAYSYEQYF. For the CDR3, the DNA is TGTGCCATCGGACTAGCGTACTCCTACGAGCAGTACTTC.

V gene TRBV3-1 (or the pseudogene TRBV3-2) combines with J gene TRBJ1-1, with D possibly being TRBD1 (5 bases). Germline V gives CDR1 LGHDT, CDR2 YNNKEL (reference sequence). V gave up 3 bases and J gave up 6 bases, with 17 bases separating them. There are 15 residues in the CDR3. The CDR3 loop reads CASSQGVDGGAEAFF. The CDR3 coding sequence is TGTGCCAGCAGCCAGGGTGTGGACGGGGGAGCTGAAGCTTTCTTT.

This chain links TRBV4-3 with TRBJ2-1; 7 bases line up with TRBD2. The CDR3 spans 16 residues. With 4 bases clipped from V and 4 bases from J, the junction kept 10 bases outside the gene matches. In germline, CDR1 is LGHNA, CDR2 YSLEER. DNA of the CDR3: TGCGCCAGCAGCCGGACGGAGCGGGACCCTTACAATGAGCAGTTCTTC. It codes for CASSRTERDPYNEQFF.

The V call is TRBV19, the J call TRBJ2-7; 10 bases agree with TRBD1. CDR1 is LNHDA and CDR2 is SQIVND in the germline V gene (reference sequence). This CDR3 comprises 16 residues. V shed 5 bases and J 6 bases; nucleotides not matched to a gene: 13. This CDR3 is CASSLTGTGVNVEQYF. CDR3 bases: TGTGCCAGTAGTCTAACCGGGACAGGGGTCAATGTCGAGCAGTACTTC. The full variable domain, with the rest looked up from reference TRBV19 and TRBJ2-7, is DGGITQSPKYLFRKEGQNVTLSCEQNLNHDAMYWYRQDPGQGLRLIYYSQIVNDFQKGDIAEGYSVSREKKESFPLTVTSAQKNPTAFYLCASSLTGTGVNVEQYFGPGTRLTVT.

The rearrangement joins TRBV18 to TRBJ2-7, with D perhaps matching TRBD1 (7 bases). There are 15 residues in the CDR3. The germline V gene has CDR1 KGHSH and CDR2 LQKENI. V shed 3 bases and J shed 5 bases, with 17 bases lying between them. The DNA for the CDR3 is TGTGCCAGCTCACCCCCCGGGACAGCGGGCGACGAGCAGTACTTC. It specifies CASSPPGTAGDEQYF.

The chain carries TRBV7-9 and TRBJ2-7; 8 bases align to TRBD1. The germline V gene has CDR1 SEHNR and CDR2 FQNEAQ (reference sequence). Losses at the gene ends were 5 bases for V and 3 bases for J; bases not matched to a gene: 6. CDR3 size: 14 residues. The CDR3: CASSHSGGLYEQYF. In nucleotides, the CDR3 is TGTGCCAGCAGCCACTCAGGGGGCCTCTACGAGCAGTACTTC. The whole variable domain, filled in from reference TRBV7-9 and TRBJ2-7, reads DTGVSQNPRHKITKRGQNVTFRCDPISEHNRLYWYRQTLGQGPEFLTYFQNEAQLEKSRLLSDRFSAERPKGSFSTLEIQRTEQGDSAMYLCASSHSGGLYEQYFGPGTRLTVT.

The CDR3 here is CASSPGLIGNTIYF. CDR3 bases: TGTGCCAGCAGCCCAGGACTAATTGGAAACACCATATATTTT. The chain links TRBV13 to TRBJ1-3; no firm D call. Trimming removed 5 bases at V and 3 bases at J, with 11 bases between. There are 14 residues in the CDR3. Looked up from germline, CDR1 is PRHDT and CDR2 is FYEKMQ (reference sequence).

This sequence joins TRBV28 and TRBJ2-2; the D gene is possibly TRBD2 (6 bases). This CDR3 is built from 15 residues. The germline V gene encodes CDR1 MDHEN and CDR2 SYDVKM. The V gene lost 2 bases and the J gene lost 5 bases, with 12 bases spanning the gap. Here the CDR3 reads CASSLSGSGTGELFF. As DNA, the CDR3 is TGTGCCAGCAGTTTAAGCGGGTCCGGGACCGGGGAGCTGTTTTTT.

As regards this clone: This specimen includes other DNA sequences encoding the same CDR3. The chain recombines TRBV4-3 with TRBJ2-2; TRBD2 matches at 10 bases. V trimming: 3 bases; J trimming: 2 bases; junction bases outside the gene matches: 6. This CDR3 contains 17 residues. The V gene's germline CDR1 is LGHNA and CDR2 YSLEER. CDR3 DNA sequence: TGCGCCAGCAGCCACATAGCGGGAGGCCCTAACACCGGGGAGCTGTTTTTT. Translation gives CASSHIAGGPNTGELFF.

The rearrangement uses TRBV19 and TRBJ1-2, with 7 nucleotides matching TRBD1. CDR3 length: 14 amino acids. Germline V gives CDR1 LNHDA, CDR2 SQIVND (reference sequence). J lost 7 bases, V lost 4 bases, and 9 bases had no gene match. The CDR3 DNA reads TGTGCCAGTAGTAGCCTCGACAGGGACGGTGGCTACACCTTC. Translation gives CASSSLDRDGGYTF.

CDR3 region: CASSPRGRGDLQPQHF. CDR3 bases: TGTGCCAGCAGTCCCAGGGGACGGGGAGATTTGCAGCCCCAGCATTTT. The chain has TRBV28 and TRBJ1-5; D may be TRBD1 (6 bases). V lost 5 bases and J lost 7, with 21 bases in between. The germline V gene encodes CDR1 MDHEN and CDR2 SYDVKM. The CDR3 has 16 residues.

This rearrangement joins TRBV6-6 to TRBJ1-5; no firm D call. The CDR3 is 15 residues long. CDR1 is MNHNY and CDR2 is SVGAGI in the germline V gene (reference sequence). Trimming cost V 0 bases and J 1 base, with 7 bases left between them. The CDR3 DNA sequence: TGTGCCAGCAGTTACTCGACTAACAGCAATCAGCCCCAGCATTTT. This sequence encodes CASSYSTNSNQPQHF.

This clone was observed once. The chain joins TRBV6-5 to TRBJ1-2; 11 positions agree with TRBD1. Germline V gene sequence: CDR1 MNHEY, CDR2 SVGAGI. The CDR3 has 14 residues. Unmatched junction bases numbered 5, after V lost 6 bases and J lost 5 bases. The CDR3, as DNA: TGTGCCAGCAGGCCGGGACAGGGGGGTTATGGCTACACCTTC. This gives the protein CASRPGQGGYGYTF.